This T cell receptor (beta chain) was sequenced for a study of technical replicates of blood from several donors. Here immunoSEQ multiplex PCR was the method, and the copy in TCRdb shows in-frame clones only, minus some. The profile covers about 76,000 clones, with 90% to 95% appearing a single time and approximately 0.4% taken by the ten largest. The clonotype was recovered from a human donor in good health. The sample was T cells isolated from PBMCs.

The CDR3 sequence: CASSPQGAPIYEQYF. The CDR3, as DNA: TGTGCCAGCAGCCCACAGGGGGCCCCGATCTACGAGCAGTACTTC. The chain has TRBV11-1 and TRBJ2-7; 9 bases agree with TRBD1. CDR1 SGHAT and CDR2 FQDESV come from the germline V gene (reference sequence). Germline trimming cut 5 bases from V and 3 bases from J; bases unmatched to any gene: 8. There are 15 residues in the CDR3.